This is a list of T cell receptor beta chains from one sample in a study of blood T cell repertoires in COVID-19. The repertoire was sequenced with immunoSEQ multiplex PCR; TCRdb's copy has only in-frame clones and lacks some. This sample has about 55,000 clones, with approximately 85% found just once. The sample consisted of peripheral blood. These receptors all come from a human donor in a cohort sampled during active COVID-19. CDR3s include the opening cysteine and the closing phenylalanine or tryptophan. D genes are given only for firm matches. Rows give clone size only sometimes, using once, few, many, or a class for an expanded clone.

-	TRBJ2-6	TRBD1	TRBV12-5	TGTGCTAGTGGTATCGGACAGGGGGCTTCTGGGGCCAACGTCCTGACTTTC	CASGIGQGASGANVLTF
once	TRBJ2-2	TRBD2	TRBV3-1/TRBV3-2	TGTGCCAGCAGCCCGGGACTAGCGGGAGCGAACACCGGGGAGCTGTTTTTT	CASSPGLAGANTGELFF
-	TRBJ2-3	TRBD2	TRBV3-1/TRBV3-2	TGTGCCAGCCGCTTAGCGGGAGGGAACACAGATACGCAGTATTTT	CASRLAGGNTDTQYF
-	TRBJ2-7	TRBD1	TRBV27	TGTGCCAGCAGTTTTTGGGACAGGGACTCCGAGCAGTACTTC	CASSFWDRDSEQYF
-	TRBJ1-4	-	TRBV5-1	TGCGCCAGCAGCTTGCGGACGGGGAATGAAAAACTGTTTTTT	CASSLRTGNEKLFF
-	TRBJ2-1	TRBD1	TRBV9	TGTGCCAGCAGCGTCCGTCCGGGACAGGGATCCTACAATGAGCAGTTCTTC	CASSVRPGQGSYNEQFF
-	TRBJ1-5	-	TRBV5-1	TGCGCCAGCAGCTTGGACTCGGGTAGCAATCAGCCCCAGCATTTT	CASSLDSGSNQPQHF
-	TRBJ2-1	TRBD2	TRBV5-1	TGCGCCAGCAGCTTGGATGGACTAGCGAACAATGAGCAGTTCTTC	CASSLDGLANNEQFF
-	TRBJ1-1	-	TRBV5-1	TGCGCCAGCAGAAGGCAGGAGAACACTGAAGCTTTCTTT	CASRRQENTEAFF
-	TRBJ2-2	TRBD2	TRBV11-3	TGTGCCAGCAGCTTCTCGTCTGTAGCGGGATATAACACCGGGGAGCTGTTTTTT	CASSFSSVAGYNTGELFF
-	TRBJ1-4	-	TRBV11-2	TGTGCCAGCAGCTTTATGGGGCAGTCTAATGAAAAACTGTTTTTT	CASSFMGQSNEKLFF
-	TRBJ2-1	TRBD2	TRBV7-3	TGTGCCAGCAGCAGACTAGCGGGAGGCTACAATGAGCAGTTCTTC	CASSRLAGGYNEQFF
-	TRBJ1-1	-	TRBV6-5	TGTGCCAGCAGCCATACGGGGACTGAAGCTTTCTTT	CASSHTGTEAFF
-	TRBJ2-5	-	TRBV14	TGTGCCAGCAGCCAAGTCTCGGGTAGAGAGACCCAGTACTTC	CASSQVSGRETQYF
-	TRBJ2-1	-	TRBV5-1	TGCGCCAGCAGGGAGTTACCCTCCTACAATGAGCAGTTCTTC	CASRELPSYNEQFF
-	TRBJ2-2	-	TRBV9	TGTGCCACCTCCCGGGGAAACGCGAACACCGGGGAGCTGTTTTTT	CATSRGNANTGELFF
few	TRBJ2-7	-	TRBV5-5	TGTGCCAGCAGCTTGTCTTTGGAGCAGTACTTC	CASSLSLEQYF
-	TRBJ2-1	-	TRBV5-5	TGTGCCAGCAGCTTTGGGCTACAAAGTAGTGAGCAGTTCTTC	CASSFGLQSSEQFF
-	TRBJ2-7	-	TRBV4-1	TGCGCCAGCAACGGCGGGATAAGCTCCTACGAGCAGTACTTC	CASNGGISSYEQYF
-	TRBJ2-2	-	TRBV7-3	TGTGCCAGCAGCTTATTAGCGGCCACCGGGGAGCTGTTTTTT	CASSLLAATGELFF
-	TRBJ2-3	TRBD2	TRBV6-2/TRBV6-3	TGTGCCAGCAGTTTCCAACTAGCGGGAGGCACAGATACGCAGTATTTT	CASSFQLAGGTDTQYF
-	TRBJ2-2	TRBD1	TRBV7-2	TGTGCCAGCAGCTTAGTAAGGGGGCAGGCGAACACCGGGGAGCTGTTTTTT	CASSLVRGQANTGELFF
few	TRBJ1-5	TRBD1	TRBV2	TGTGCCAGCAGTGAAACCGGGACAGGTAATCAGCCCCAGCATTTT	CASSETGTGNQPQHF
-	TRBJ1-4	TRBD1	TRBV30	TGTGCCTGGACAGGGACAGGACATGAAAAACTGTTTTTT	CAWTGTGHEKLFF
-	TRBJ2-5	-	TRBV28	TGTGCCAGCCTATCCCGGGGAGGAGAGACCCAGTACTTC	CASLSRGGETQYF
-	TRBJ1-4	TRBD1	TRBV9	TGTGCCAGCAGCGTAGCGGCAGGGGGCAGAGAAAAACTGTTTTTT	CASSVAAGGREKLFF
-	TRBJ2-1	TRBD1	TRBV4-3	TGCGCCAGCAGCCAAGGGGGGACAGGGGGCTTTGAGCAGTTCTTC	CASSQGGTGGFEQFF
-	TRBJ2-7	-	TRBV9	TGTGCCAGCCCCCCCCCTCAGGGGGGAACGATCTACGAGCAGTACTTC	CASPPPQGGTIYEQYF
-	TRBJ1-5	-	TRBV5-6	TGTGCCAGCAGCTTACTATATGGCAATCAGCCCCAGCATTTT	CASSLLYGNQPQHF
-	TRBJ2-2	TRBD1	TRBV14	TGTGCCAGCAGCATCGGACAGGGAACCGGGGAGCTGTTTTTT	CASSIGQGTGELFF
-	TRBJ2-7	TRBD1	TRBV9	TGTGCCAGCAGCGTTACAGGGGGATACTACGAGCAGTACTTC	CASSVTGGYYEQYF
-	TRBJ1-5	-	TRBV30	TGTGCCTGGAGTACGGGACTCGCGAATCAGCCCCAGCATTTT	CAWSTGLANQPQHF
-	TRBJ2-7	TRBD1	TRBV19	TGTGCCAGTAGGCCAGGACAGGGGGCAAACGGCGAGCAGTACTTC	CASRPGQGANGEQYF
-	TRBJ2-3	TRBD2	TRBV4-2	TGTGCCAGCAGCCAAGAAGCGGGGGATACGCAGTATTTT	CASSQEAGDTQYF